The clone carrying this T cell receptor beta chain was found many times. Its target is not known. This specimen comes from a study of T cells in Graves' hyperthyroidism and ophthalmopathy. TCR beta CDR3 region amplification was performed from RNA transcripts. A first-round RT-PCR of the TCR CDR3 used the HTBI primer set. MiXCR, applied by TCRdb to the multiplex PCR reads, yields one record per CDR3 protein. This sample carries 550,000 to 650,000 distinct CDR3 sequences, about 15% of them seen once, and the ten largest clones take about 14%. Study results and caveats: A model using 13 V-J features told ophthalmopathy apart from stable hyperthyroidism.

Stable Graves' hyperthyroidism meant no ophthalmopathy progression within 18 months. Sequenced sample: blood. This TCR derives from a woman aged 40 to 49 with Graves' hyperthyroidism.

The CDR3 nucleotides read TGTGCCAGCAGTCCTTGGGCCGACTACGAGCAGTACTTC. Protein product: CASSPWADYEQYF. The rearrangement links TRBV6-1 to TRBJ2-7; D gene uncertain. Looked up from germline, CDR1 is MNHNS and CDR2 is SASEGT. Trimming took off 5 bases at V and 3 bases at J, with 11 bases between the two ends. CDR3 length: 13 residues.